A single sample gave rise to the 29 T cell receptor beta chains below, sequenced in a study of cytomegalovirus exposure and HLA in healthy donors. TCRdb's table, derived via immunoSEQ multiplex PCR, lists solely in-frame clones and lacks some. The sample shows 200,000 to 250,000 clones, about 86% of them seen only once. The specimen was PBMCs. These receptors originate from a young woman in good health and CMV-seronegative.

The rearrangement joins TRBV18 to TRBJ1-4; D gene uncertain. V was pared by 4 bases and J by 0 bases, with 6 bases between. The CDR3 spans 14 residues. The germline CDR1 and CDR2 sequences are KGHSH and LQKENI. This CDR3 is CASSQPSTNEKLFF. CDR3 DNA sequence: TGTGCCAGCTCACAACCCTCAACTAATGAAAAACTGTTTTTT.

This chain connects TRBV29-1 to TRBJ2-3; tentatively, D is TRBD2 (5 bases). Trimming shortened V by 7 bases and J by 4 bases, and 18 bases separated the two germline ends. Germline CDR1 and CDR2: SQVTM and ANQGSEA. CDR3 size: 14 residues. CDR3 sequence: CSAGSLAGADTQYF. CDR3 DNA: TGCAGCGCGGGATCTTTGGCCGGGGCAGATACGCAGTATTTT.

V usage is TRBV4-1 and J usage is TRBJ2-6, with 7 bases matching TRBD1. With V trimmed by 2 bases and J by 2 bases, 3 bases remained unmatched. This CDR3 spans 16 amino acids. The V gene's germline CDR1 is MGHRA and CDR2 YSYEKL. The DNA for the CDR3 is TGCGCCAGCAGCCAAAACAGGGGCGCTGGGGCCAACGTCCTGACTTTC. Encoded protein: CASSQNRGAGANVLTF.

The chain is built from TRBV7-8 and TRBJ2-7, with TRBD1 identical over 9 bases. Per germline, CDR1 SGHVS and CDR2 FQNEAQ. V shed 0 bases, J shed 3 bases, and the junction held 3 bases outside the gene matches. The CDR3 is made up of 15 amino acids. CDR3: CASSLALTGGYEQYF. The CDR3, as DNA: TGTGCCAGCAGCTTAGCGCTGACAGGGGGCTACGAGCAGTACTTC.

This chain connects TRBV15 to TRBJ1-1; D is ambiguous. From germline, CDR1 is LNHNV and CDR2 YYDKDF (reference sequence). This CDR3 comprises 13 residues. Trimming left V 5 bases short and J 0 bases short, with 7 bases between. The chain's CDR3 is CATSETVNTEAFF. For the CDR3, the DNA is TGTGCCACCAGCGAAACAGTGAACACTGAAGCTTTCTTT.

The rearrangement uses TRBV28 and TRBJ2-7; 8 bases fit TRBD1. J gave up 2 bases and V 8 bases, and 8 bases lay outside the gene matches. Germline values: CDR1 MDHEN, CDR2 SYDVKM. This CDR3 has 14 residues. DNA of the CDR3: TGTGCCAGCTGTAGGACAGGGACCACCTACGAGCAGTACTTC. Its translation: CASCRTGTTYEQYF.

Here the CDR3 DNA reads TGTGCCAGCAGACGACTAGCGGGAGTGGAGGAGCAGTACTTC. Translating gives CASRRLAGVEEQYF. The rearrangement uses TRBV5-6 and TRBJ2-7; 12 nucleotides align to TRBD2. Germline loops: CDR1 SGHDT, CDR2 YYEEEE. The CDR3 contains 14 residues. Trimming removed 5 bases from V and 7 bases from J; junction bases left unmatched: 7.

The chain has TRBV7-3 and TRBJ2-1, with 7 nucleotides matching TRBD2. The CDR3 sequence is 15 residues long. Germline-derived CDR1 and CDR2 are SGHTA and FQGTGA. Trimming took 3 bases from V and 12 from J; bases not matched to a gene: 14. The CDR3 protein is CASSLGLTMGNRQFF. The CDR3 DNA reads TGTGCCAGCAGCTTGGGACTAACCATGGGCAATCGGCAGTTCTTC.

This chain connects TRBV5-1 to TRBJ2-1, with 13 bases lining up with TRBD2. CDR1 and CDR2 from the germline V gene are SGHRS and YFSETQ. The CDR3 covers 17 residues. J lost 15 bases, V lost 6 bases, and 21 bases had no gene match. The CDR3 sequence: CASTTNSGTSGINWAFF. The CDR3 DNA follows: TGCGCCAGCACCACAAATTCCGGGACTAGCGGGATAAACTGGGCGTTCTTC.

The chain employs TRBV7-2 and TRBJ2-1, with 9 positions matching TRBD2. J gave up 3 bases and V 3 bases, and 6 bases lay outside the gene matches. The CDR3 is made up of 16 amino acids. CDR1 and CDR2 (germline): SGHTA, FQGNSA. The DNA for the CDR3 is TGTGCCAGCAGCTTTGCGGGAGGGCCGGTCTACAATGAGCAGTTCTTC. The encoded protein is CASSFAGGPVYNEQFF.

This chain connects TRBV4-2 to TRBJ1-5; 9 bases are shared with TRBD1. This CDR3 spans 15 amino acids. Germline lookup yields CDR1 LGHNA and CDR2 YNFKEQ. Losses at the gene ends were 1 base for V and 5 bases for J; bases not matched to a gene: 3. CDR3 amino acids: CASSQVGQGHQPQHF. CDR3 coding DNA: TGTGCCAGCAGCCAAGTGGGACAGGGCCATCAGCCCCAGCATTTT.

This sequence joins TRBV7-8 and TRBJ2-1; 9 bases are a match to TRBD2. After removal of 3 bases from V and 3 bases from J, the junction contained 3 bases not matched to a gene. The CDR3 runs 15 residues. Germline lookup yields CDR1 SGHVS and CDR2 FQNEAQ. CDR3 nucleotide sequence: TGTGCCAGCAGCTTGGCTAGCGGGGACTACAATGAGCAGTTCTTC. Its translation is CASSLASGDYNEQFF.

The CDR3 bases are TGTGCCAGCAGTTTACCGATTATATTCGCAGGGATTGCAAGTAATCAGCCCCAGCATTTT. Protein product: CASSLPIIFAGIASNQPQHF. The chain uses TRBV28 and TRBJ1-5, with D possibly matching TRBD1 (5 bases). CDR1 and CDR2 from the germline V gene are MDHEN and SYDVKM. The CDR3 runs 20 residues. V lost 2 bases and J lost 4, with 27 bases in between.

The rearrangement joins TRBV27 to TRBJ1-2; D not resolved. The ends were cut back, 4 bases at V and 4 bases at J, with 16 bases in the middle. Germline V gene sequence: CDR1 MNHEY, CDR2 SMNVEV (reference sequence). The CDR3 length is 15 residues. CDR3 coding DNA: TGTGCCAGCAGTTCCTCCCCTATGCGCGGCTATGGCTACACCTTC. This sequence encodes CASSSSPMRGYGYTF.

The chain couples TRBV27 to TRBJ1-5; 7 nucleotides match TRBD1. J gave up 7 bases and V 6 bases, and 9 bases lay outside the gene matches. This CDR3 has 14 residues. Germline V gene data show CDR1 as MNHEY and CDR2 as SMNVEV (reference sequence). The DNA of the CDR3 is TGTGCCAGCAGCTTAGACAGGGAGACCCAGCCCCAGCATTTT. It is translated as CASSLDRETQPQHF.

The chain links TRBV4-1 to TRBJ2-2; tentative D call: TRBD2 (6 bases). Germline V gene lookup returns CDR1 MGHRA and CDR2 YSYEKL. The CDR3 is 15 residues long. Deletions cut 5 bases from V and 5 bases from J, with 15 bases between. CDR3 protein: CASSFRETGTGELFF. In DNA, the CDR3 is TGCGCCAGCAGCTTCCGGGAGACGGGAACCGGGGAGCTGTTTTTT.

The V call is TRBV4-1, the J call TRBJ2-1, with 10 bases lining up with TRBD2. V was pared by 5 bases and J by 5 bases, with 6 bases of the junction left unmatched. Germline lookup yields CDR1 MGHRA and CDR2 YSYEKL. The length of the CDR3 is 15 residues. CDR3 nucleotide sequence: TGCGCCAGCAGCGACGGACTAGCGGAAAACAATGAGCAGTTCTTC. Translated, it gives CASSDGLAENNEQFF.

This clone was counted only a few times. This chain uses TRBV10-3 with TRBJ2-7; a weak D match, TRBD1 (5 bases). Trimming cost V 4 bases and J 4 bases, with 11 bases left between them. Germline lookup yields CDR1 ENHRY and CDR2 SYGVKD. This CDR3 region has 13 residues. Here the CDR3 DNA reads TGTGCCATCAGTGCAGCAGGGAAGTACGAGCAGTACTTC. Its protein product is CAISAAGKYEQYF.

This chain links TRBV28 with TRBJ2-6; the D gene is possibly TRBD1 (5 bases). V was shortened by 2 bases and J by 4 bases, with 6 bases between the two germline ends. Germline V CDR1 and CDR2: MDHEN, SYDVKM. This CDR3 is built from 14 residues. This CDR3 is CASSLGAGANVLTF. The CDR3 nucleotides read TGTGCCAGCAGTTTAGGGGCAGGGGCCAACGTCCTGACTTTC.

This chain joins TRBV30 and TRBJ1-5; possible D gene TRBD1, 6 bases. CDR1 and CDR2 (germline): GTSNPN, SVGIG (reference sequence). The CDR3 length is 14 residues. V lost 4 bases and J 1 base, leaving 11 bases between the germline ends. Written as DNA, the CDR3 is TGTGCCTGGACTGAAGGGACAAGCAATCAGCCCCAGCATTTT. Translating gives CAWTEGTSNQPQHF.

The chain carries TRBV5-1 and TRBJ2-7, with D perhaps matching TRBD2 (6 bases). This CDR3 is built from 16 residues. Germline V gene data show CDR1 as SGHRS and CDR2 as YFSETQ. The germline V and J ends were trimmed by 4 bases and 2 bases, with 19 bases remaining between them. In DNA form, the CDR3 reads TGCGCCAGCAGCGTGGGACCTCAGCGGGCGACCTACGAGCAGTACTTC. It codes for CASSVGPQRATYEQYF. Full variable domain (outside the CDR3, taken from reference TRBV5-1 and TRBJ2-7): KAGVTQTPRYLIKTRGQQVTLSCSPISGHRSVSWYQQTPGQGLQFLFEYFSETQRNKGNFPGRFSGRQFSNSRSEMNVSTLELGDSALYLCASSVGPQRATYEQYFGPGTRLTVT.

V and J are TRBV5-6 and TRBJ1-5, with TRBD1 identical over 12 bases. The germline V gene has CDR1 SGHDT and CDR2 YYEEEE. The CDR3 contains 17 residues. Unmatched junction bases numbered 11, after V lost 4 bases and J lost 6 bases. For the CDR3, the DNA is TGTGCCAGCAGCGGTCGGGGACAGGGGGCTTTCGGTCAGCCCCAGCATTTT. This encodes CASSGRGQGAFGQPQHF.

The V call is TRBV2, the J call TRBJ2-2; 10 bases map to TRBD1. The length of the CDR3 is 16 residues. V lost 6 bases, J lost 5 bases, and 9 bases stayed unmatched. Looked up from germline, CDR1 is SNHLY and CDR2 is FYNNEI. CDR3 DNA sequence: TGTGCCAGCAGACCCACCGTGGGACAGGGGACCGGGGAGCTGTTTTTT. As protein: CASRPTVGQGTGELFF.

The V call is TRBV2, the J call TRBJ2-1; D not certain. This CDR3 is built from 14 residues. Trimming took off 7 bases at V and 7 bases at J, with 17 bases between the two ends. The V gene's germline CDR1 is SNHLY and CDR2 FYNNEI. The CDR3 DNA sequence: TGTGCCAGCACGGAGCGAACAACATTGAATGAGCAGTTCTTC. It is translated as CASTERTTLNEQFF.

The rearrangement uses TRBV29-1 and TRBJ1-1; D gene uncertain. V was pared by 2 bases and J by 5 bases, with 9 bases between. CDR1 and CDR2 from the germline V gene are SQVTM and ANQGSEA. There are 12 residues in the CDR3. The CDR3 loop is CSVERSGTEAFF. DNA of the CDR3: TGCAGCGTTGAACGTTCGGGGACTGAAGCTTTCTTT. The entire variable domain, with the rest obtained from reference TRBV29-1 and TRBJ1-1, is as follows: SAVISQKPSRDICQRGTSLTIQCQVDSQVTMMFWYRQQPGQSLTLIATANQGSEATYESGFVIDKFPISRPNLTFSTLTVSNMSPEDSSIYLCSVERSGTEAFFGQGTRLTVV.

The CDR3 here is CASSWGGTYEQYF. The CDR3 DNA reads as TGTGCCAGCAGCTGGGGGGGAACCTACGAGCAGTACTTC. This chain connects TRBV14 to TRBJ2-7, with 7 bases identical to TRBD2. Germline assignment: CDR1 SGHDN and CDR2 FVKESK. After removal of 5 bases from V and 2 bases from J, the junction contained 3 bases not matched to a gene. CDR3 length: 13 amino acids.

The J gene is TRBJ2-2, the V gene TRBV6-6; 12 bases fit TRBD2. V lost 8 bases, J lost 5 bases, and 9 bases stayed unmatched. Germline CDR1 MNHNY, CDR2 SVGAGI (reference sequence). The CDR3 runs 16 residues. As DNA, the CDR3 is TGTGCCAGCCAAGGGACTAGCGGGCGGCTGACCGGGGAGCTGTTTTTT. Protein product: CASQGTSGRLTGELFF.

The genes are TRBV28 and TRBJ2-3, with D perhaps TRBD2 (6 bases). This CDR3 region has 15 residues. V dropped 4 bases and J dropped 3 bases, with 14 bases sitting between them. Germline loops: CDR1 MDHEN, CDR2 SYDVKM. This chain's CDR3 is CASSSRGGRTDTQYF. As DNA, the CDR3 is TGTGCCAGCAGTTCCCGAGGAGGGAGAACAGATACGCAGTATTTT.

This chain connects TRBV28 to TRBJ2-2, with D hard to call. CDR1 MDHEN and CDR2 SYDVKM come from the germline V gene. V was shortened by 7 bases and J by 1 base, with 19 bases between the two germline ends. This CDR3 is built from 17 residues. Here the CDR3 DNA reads TGTGCCAGCACCCTTGAGACTTTTTTCGGGAACACCGGGGAGCTGTTTTTT. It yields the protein CASTLETFFGNTGELFF.